This T cell receptor beta chain stems from a study of post-analysis software for immune sequencing data (dated by TCRdb to 2015 to 2017). About the investigation overall: Disease courses on record covered relapsing-remitting, secondary progressive and progressive-relapsing multiple sclerosis, though some patients had no subtype annotation. The multiple sclerosis patient repertoires were compared with ten to eleven previously published healthy control repertoires from donors aged about 6 to 26 years. A subset of samples was prepared in parallel using single-end sample barcoding, then pooled and co-amplified after Illumina adapter ligation.

Regarding this clonotype: Its cognate antigen has yet to be identified. No base qualities exist here, and no much larger clone lies one base off it.

To demonstrate the VDJtools post-analysis software, the study profiled TCR beta repertoires from the peripheral blood of 10 to 15 young patients with multiple sclerosis. Multiple sclerosis patients were children and adolescents aged roughly 6 to 17 years. General findings and caveats noted by the study authors: Significantly higher frequencies in patients than in controls were found for five or six TRBV segments, including TRBV5-6, TRBV5-1 and TRBV20-1. The control group was slightly older than the multiple sclerosis patient group. Direct clustering with F measure showed strong co-clustering of samples prepared in the same batch, prompting a batch-effect correction. Multiple sclerosis patients had significantly lower normalized Chao1 diversity than controls, a result that suggests substantial peripheral T-cell clonal expansion.

CDR1 and CDR2 (SEHNR, FQNEAQ) derive from the germline V gene (reference sequence). Including the terminal cysteine and phenylalanine, the CDR3 comprises 14 residues. Solely the CDR3 DNA is kept, with 42 bases framed from the first base. Libraries were prepared through PCR. Instrument used: Illumina HiSeq 2500. To reduce PCR and sequencing biases, unique molecular identifiers were built into the TCR beta cDNA libraries. Per 1 to 10 million input T cells, approximately 500,000 cDNA molecules were obtained, such that each molecule approximated one T cell. The patient libraries were prepared and sequenced using the same protocol as the earlier healthy control dataset. Within a given batch, samples were prepared together, multiplexed and sequenced on the same HiSeq lane. Per the source publication's procedure: Raw barcoded reads were processed with MIGEC, and single-read molecular identifier groups were discarded before consensus assembly and CDR3 extraction. Clonotype tables were post-analysed with VDJtools, normalizing diversity by down-sampling all datasets to the smallest sample size. To correct batch-related cross-sample contamination, repertoire overlap clustering matched CDR3 amino acid sequences but not nucleotide sequences. TCRdb trimmed the raw reads at Q25, called clones with MiXCR and kept productive beta chains. Each CDR3 protein appears once, grouped with its most common genes and DNA. The V and J calls shown here were made by TCRdb, not taken from the authors' results. The sample includes 650,000 to 900,000 distinct CDR3 sequences, with under 60% observed a single time. In total, the top ten clones hold just under 5% of the sample.

Sequencing was performed on blood. Recombination joined TRBV7-9 with TRBJ2-7; a confident D gene designation cannot be given. The J call is in doubt because the DNA end fits TRBJ2-5 better. The receptor was isolated from a girl between 5 and 17 years old with multiple sclerosis. DNA sequence: TGTGCCAGCAGCCCTCAAGCTCTGCGGGAGACCCAGTACTTC. It is translated as CASSPQALRETQYF.